The entry below gives a single T cell receptor (beta chain) sequence along with its context. Its specificity is not known. The junction departs from the called germline gene at one end, perhaps through a read error. With 10-nucleotide random UMIs included, cDNA was synthesized by 5'RACE. TCRdb itself ran the 5' RACE reads through MiXCR, one entry per CDR3 protein. The table has roughly 61,000 distinct CDR3 sequences, approximately 12% seen once. As for time point: longitudinal time-point 1 (baseline). The unsorted libraries originated from 2 million PBMCs kept at -80 C. The CDR3 consists of 15 residues. Germline CDR1 reads WNHNN; CDR2 reads SYGVQD (reference sequence). The data were taken from a study of neurological immune-mediated disorders. Findings and caveats of the study: Patients with HTLV-1-associated myelopathy had the highest level of TCR clonal expansion, whereas patients with multiple sclerosis had the lowest level, falling beneath the level found in healthy controls. Subjects shared no identical expanded-clone CDR3 amino acid sequences, suggesting private TCR-beta repertoires in all groups.

This sequence was found in a male donor with HTLV-1-associated myelopathy (HAM/TSP). This chain uses TRBV10-1 with TRBJ2-2; D is possibly TRBD1 (5 bases). The specimen was PBMCs. In DNA form, the CDR3 reads TGCGCCAGCAGTGAGGTTGGGGCGTACACCCGGGAGCTGTTTTTT. Its protein product is CASSEVGAYTRELFF.